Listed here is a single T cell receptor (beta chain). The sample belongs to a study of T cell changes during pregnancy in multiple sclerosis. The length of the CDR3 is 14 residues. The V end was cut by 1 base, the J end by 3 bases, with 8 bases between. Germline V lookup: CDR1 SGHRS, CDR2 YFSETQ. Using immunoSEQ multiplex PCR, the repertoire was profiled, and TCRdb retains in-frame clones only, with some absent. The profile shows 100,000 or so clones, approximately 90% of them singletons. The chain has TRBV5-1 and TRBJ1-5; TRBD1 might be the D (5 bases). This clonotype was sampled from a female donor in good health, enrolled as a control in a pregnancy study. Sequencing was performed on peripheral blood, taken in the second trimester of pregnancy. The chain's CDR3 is CASSLTGDNQPQHF. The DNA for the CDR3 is TGCGCCAGCAGCTTGACAGGCGACAATCAGCCCCAGCATTTT.